Listed here are 26 T cell receptor beta chains from one sample, sequenced in a study of blood T cell repertoires in COVID-19. Clones were sequenced by immunoSEQ multiplex PCR, and TCRdb holds only the in-frame ones, with some missing. The table shows under 75,000 clones, with roughly 84% occurring only once. The sample comprised peripheral blood. The source of these receptors is a woman between 18 and 29 years old with acute or convalescent COVID-19.

The chain combines TRBV21-1 with TRBJ2-5; the D call of TRBD1 is as the table states it, not checked on the DNA. TRBV21-1 counts as a pseudogene. This CDR3 is 15 amino acids long. The CDR3 spells CASSKARQEQETQYF. The CDR3, as DNA: TGTGCCAGCAGCAAAGCCCGACAGGAACAAGAGACCCAGTACTTC.

The chain recombines TRBV4-3 with TRBJ1-2, with 7 bases identical to TRBD1. V was pared by 4 bases and J by 4 bases, with 9 bases of the junction left unmatched. The CDR3 totals 15 residues. CDR1 is LGHNA, CDR2 YSLEER, per germline. Here the CDR3 reads CASSPRTGDLYGYTF. CDR3 sequence (DNA): TGCGCCAGCAGCCCGAGGACAGGCGACCTCTATGGCTACACCTTC.

The rearrangement links TRBV5-1 to TRBJ1-1; perhaps TRBD1 as D (6 bases). The length of the CDR3 is 15 residues. Trimming pared 0 bases from V and 1 base from J, leaving 10 bases between. The germline CDR1 and CDR2 sequences are SGHRS and YFSETQ. CDR3 in amino acids: CASSLVGAGNTEAFF. The CDR3 DNA is TGCGCCAGCAGCTTGGTGGGGGCAGGGAACACTGAAGCTTTCTTT.

This clone has just a few counts. The chain couples TRBV14 to TRBJ2-6, with D uncertain. The V and J ends lost 4 bases and 4 bases respectively, with 5 bases between them. From germline, CDR1 is SGHDN and CDR2 FVKESK. The CDR3 is 13 amino acids. CDR3 protein: CASSLVGANVLTF. The CDR3 DNA reads TGTGCCAGCAGCCTTGTAGGGGCCAACGTCCTGACTTTC.

V gene TRBV4-1 combines with J gene TRBJ1-5; D is possibly TRBD1 (5 bases). The CDR3 length is 13 residues. V lost 2 bases to trimming and J lost 8 bases, with 10 bases between them. CDR1 MGHRA and CDR2 YSYEKL come from the germline V gene. The CDR3 bases are TGCGCCAGCAGCCAACTGCCGGGGGAGCCCCAGCATTTT. This sequence encodes CASSQLPGEPQHF.

V usage is TRBV5-1 and J usage is TRBJ2-7; D possibly corresponds to TRBD2 (5 bases). CDR3 length equals 16 residues. V lost 4 bases to trimming and J lost 2 bases, with 19 bases between them. CDR1 and CDR2 (germline): SGHRS, YFSETQ. For the CDR3, the DNA is TGCGCCAGCAGCGCCAGAATCGAGGACTCAGCCTACGAGCAGTACTTC. Translated: CASSARIEDSAYEQYF.

The chain combines TRBV18 with TRBJ2-5; 10 bases match TRBD2. The CDR3 runs to 16 residues. Trimming at V came to 0 bases and at J to 1 base, leaving 2 bases not matched to a gene. Germline CDR1 KGHSH, CDR2 LQKENI. DNA of the CDR3: TGTGCCAGCTCACCACCTAGCGGGAGGACCCAAGAGACCCAGTACTTC. Protein product: CASSPPSGRTQETQYF. The full variable domain, completed using reference TRBV18 and TRBJ2-5, is NAGVMQNPRHLVRRRGQEARLRCSPMKGHSHVYWYRQLPEEGLKFMVYLQKENIIDESGMPKERFSAEFPKEGPSILRIQQVVRGDSAAYFCASSPPSGRTQETQYFGPGTRLLVL.

The V call is TRBV2, the J call TRBJ1-2, with D tentatively TRBD1 (5 bases). Germline V lookup: CDR1 SNHLY, CDR2 FYNNEI. V was trimmed by 6 bases and J by 6 bases, leaving 14 bases between them. The CDR3 runs to 13 residues. CDR3 sequence reads: CASSLREGDGYTF. DNA of the CDR3: TGTGCCAGCAGCCTCAGGGAAGGGGATGGCTACACCTTC. The variable domain in full, completed from reference TRBV2 and TRBJ1-2, reads EPEVTQTPSHQVTQMGQEVILRCVPISNHLYFYWYRQILGQKVEFLVSFYNNEISEKSEIFDDQFSVERPDGSNFTLKIRSTKLEDSAMYFCASSLREGDGYTFGSGTRLTVV.

V gene TRBV12-3 or TRBV12-4 combines with J gene TRBJ2-1, with D tentatively TRBD1 (5 bases). Trimming stripped 8 bases from V and 9 bases from J, with 17 bases between. The CDR3 has 13 residues. CDR3 DNA sequence: TGTGCCAGCCGAAGGGCAGGGTCAGGTGAGCAGTTCTTC. It codes for CASRRAGSGEQFF.

The chain combines TRBV4-1 with TRBJ1-2; D call uncertain. CDR3 length equals 14 residues. In germline, CDR1 is MGHRA, CDR2 YSYEKL. Trimming removed 1 base at V and 4 bases at J, with 10 bases between. The CDR3 DNA reads as TGCGCCAGCAGCCAAGCGTACGGTGTCTATGGCTACACCTTC. It is translated as CASSQAYGVYGYTF.

The chain uses TRBV3-1 (or the pseudogene TRBV3-2) and TRBJ2-5, with D hard to call. CDR3 length: 11 residues. With 4 bases removed from V and 4 bases from J, the gap between germline ends came to 4 bases. Germline V CDR1 and CDR2: LGHDT, YNNKEL (reference sequence). CDR3 DNA: TGTGCCAGCAGCCTCGGAGAGACCCAGTACTTC. Protein: CASSLGETQYF.

The chain employs TRBV24-1 and TRBJ2-2, with TRBD2 matching over 7 bases. From germline, CDR1 is KGHDR and CDR2 SFDVKD. The J segment lost 6 bases and the V segment lost 7 bases, leaving 7 bases of the junction unmatched. The CDR3 spans 14 residues. CDR3 in amino acids: CATSSGTTPGELFF. CDR3 coding DNA: TGTGCCACCAGCTCTGGGACTACCCCCGGGGAGCTGTTTTTT.

The chain has TRBV29-1 and TRBJ1-5, with D perhaps TRBD1 (5 bases). The germline V gene encodes CDR1 SQVTM and CDR2 ANQGSEA. The V gene lost 4 bases and the J gene lost 1 base, with 8 bases spanning the gap. The CDR3 is 13 residues long. This chain's CDR3 is CSVGDRSNQPQHF. CDR3 nucleotides: TGCAGCGTTGGTGACAGAAGCAATCAGCCCCAGCATTTT.

The rearrangement links TRBV6-5 to TRBJ2-7; 7 bases are a match to TRBD1. The length of the CDR3 is 14 residues. J gave up 1 base and V 8 bases, and 8 bases lay outside the gene matches. The germline gives CDR1 MNHEY, CDR2 SVGAGI. The CDR3 DNA reads as TGTGCCAGCGGGGAGACAGGGTCTTCCTACGAGCAGTACTTC. Its protein product is CASGETGSSYEQYF.

This clone appeared a few times. The chain uses TRBV4-2 and TRBJ2-1; D might be TRBD2 (7 bases). V lost 0 bases, J lost 8 bases, and 20 bases lay in between. The CDR3 consists of 17 residues. The germline V gene has CDR1 LGHNA and CDR2 YNFKEQ. CDR3 sequence (DNA): TGTGCCAGCAGCCAAGATGTTGGGGGGGGGCCCACAGATGAGCAGTTCTTC. Translating gives CASSQDVGGGPTDEQFF.

The count of this clone is one. This chain links TRBV29-1 with TRBJ1-3; D is uncertain. Germline assignment: CDR1 SQVTM and CDR2 ANQGSEA. This CDR3 is 14 amino acids long. The V and J ends lost 7 bases and 0 bases respectively, with 13 bases between them. CDR3 region: CSAKTTSSGNTIYF. The CDR3 DNA reads as TGCAGCGCTAAGACAACGAGCTCTGGAAACACCATATATTTT.

This rearrangement joins TRBV5-1 to TRBJ2-6, with D tentatively TRBD2 (6 bases). Trimming left V 6 bases short and J 12 bases short, with 16 bases between. The CDR3 length is 13 residues. The germline gives CDR1 SGHRS, CDR2 YFSETQ. CDR3 in DNA: TGCGCCAGCACACCGGGACTGAAGGGCGTCCTGACTTTC. Residues: CASTPGLKGVLTF.

J is TRBJ1-1 and V is TRBV5-8; D is perhaps TRBD1 (5 bases). V was clipped by 6 bases and J by 5 bases, with 20 bases between them. Germline lookup yields CDR1 SGHTS and CDR2 YDEGEE. The CDR3 spans 15 residues. CDR3 sequence reads: CASTWGGITRTEAFF. The CDR3 nucleotides read TGTGCCAGCACGTGGGGGGGGATAACGAGAACTGAAGCTTTCTTT.

This chain's CDR3 is CSVGAGGANYGYTF. The CDR3 DNA sequence: TGCAGCGTTGGGGCTGGGGGCGCGAACTATGGCTACACCTTC. The genes are TRBV29-1 and TRBJ1-2; possible D gene TRBD1, 6 bases. This CDR3 has 14 amino acids. Germline V gene lookup returns CDR1 SQVTM and CDR2 ANQGSEA. V was clipped by 4 bases and J by 2 bases, with 14 bases between them.

This rearrangement joins TRBV14 to TRBJ1-2, with D possibly TRBD1 on 6 matching bases. V lost 5 bases and J lost 5, with 12 bases in between. This CDR3 comprises 13 residues. Looked up from germline, CDR1 is SGHDN and CDR2 is FVKESK. The CDR3 nucleotides are TGTGCCAGCAGCTCTGGGACATATTATGGCTACACCTTC. Amino acid sequence: CASSSGTYYGYTF.

A few counts support this clone. The chain combines TRBV5-1 with TRBJ1-1, with D maybe TRBD1 (5 bases). This CDR3 has 14 residues. Germline lookup yields CDR1 SGHRS and CDR2 YFSETQ. Trimming shortened V by 4 bases and J by 4 bases, and 14 bases separated the two germline ends. This chain's CDR3 is CASSVGTGTTEAFF. CDR3 DNA sequence: TGCGCCAGCAGCGTGGGCACAGGTACCACTGAAGCTTTCTTT.

This sequence joins TRBV14 and TRBJ2-1; 9 bases line up with TRBD2. Germline V gene data show CDR1 as SGHDN and CDR2 as FVKESK. This CDR3 region has 16 residues. V shed 5 bases and J 8 bases; nucleotides not matched to a gene: 13. The DNA of the CDR3 is TGTGCCAGCAGCAAAAGACTAGCGGCCGTCATCGATGAGCAGTTCTTC. Translation: CASSKRLAAVIDEQFF.

The chain employs TRBV28 and TRBJ1-1, with D possibly matching TRBD1 (5 bases). V lost 3 bases to trimming and J lost 6 bases, with 11 bases between them. CDR1 and CDR2 (germline): MDHEN, SYDVKM. The CDR3 spans 13 residues. The CDR3 nucleotides are TGTGCCAGCAGTTTTGCAGGGCTTTCTGAAGCTTTCTTT. Protein sequence: CASSFAGLSEAFF.

The CDR3 sequence is CASSYSVRGGELFF. The CDR3 DNA sequence: TGTGCCAGCAGTTACTCAGTCCGGGGCGGGGAGCTGTTTTTT. V usage is TRBV6-5 and J usage is TRBJ2-2; maybe TRBD2 (5 bases). With 0 bases removed from V and 7 bases from J, the gap between germline ends came to 9 bases. CDR3 length: 14 amino acids. Germline lookup yields CDR1 MNHEY and CDR2 SVGAGI.

The J gene is TRBJ2-1, the V gene TRBV5-8, with D maybe TRBD2 (6 bases). Germline V gene data show CDR1 as SGHTS and CDR2 as YDEGEE. Trimming took 0 bases from V and 0 from J, leaving 19 bases between them. The CDR3 runs to 19 residues. The CDR3 loop reads CASSLVAGLGLTSYNEQFF. CDR3 nucleotides: TGTGCCAGCAGCTTGGTTGCGGGGCTTGGGTTGACCTCCTACAATGAGCAGTTCTTC.

The chain combines TRBV19 with TRBJ1-4; 9 nucleotides line up with TRBD1. Per germline, CDR1 LNHDA and CDR2 SQIVND (reference sequence). The junction had 9 bases not matched to a gene; V was cut back by 4 bases and J by 6 bases. CDR3 length equals 16 residues. CDR3 DNA sequence: TGTGCCAGTAGTACCTCCCGGACAGGGGCAGATGAAAAACTGTTTTTT. It encodes CASSTSRTGADEKLFF.